These 22 T cell receptor beta chains originate from one sample sequenced in a study of cytomegalovirus exposure and HLA in healthy donors. The primer mix had 60 Vbeta and 13 Jbeta primers. Some clones are missing from TCRdb's copy, which holds only in-frame ones; the method was immunoSEQ multiplex PCR. The clone table shows 130,000 to 150,000 clones, with the ten largest holding 2% to 3%. Sequences were obtained from PBMCs. These receptors were taken from a man aged 35-49 years in good health and CMV-seronegative.

The gene calls are TRBV10-3 and TRBJ2-7, with 11 bases lining up with TRBD1. V was pared by 6 bases and J by 3 bases, with 1 base of the junction left unmatched. Per the germline V gene, CDR1 is ENHRY and CDR2 is SYGVKD. CDR3 length: 13 amino acids. The chain's CDR3 is CAIRGTGGYEQYF. The CDR3, as DNA: TGTGCCATCAGGGGGACAGGGGGCTACGAGCAGTACTTC.

The chain combines TRBV6-5 with TRBJ1-6; 9 nucleotides line up with TRBD1. There are 15 residues in the CDR3. V was pared by 6 bases and J by 8 bases, with 8 bases of the junction left unmatched. Germline-derived CDR1 and CDR2 are MNHEY and SVGAGI. As DNA, the CDR3 is TGTGCCAGCAGCCGACAGGGGGGCCGGGATTCACCCCTCCACTTT. This sequence encodes CASSRQGGRDSPLHF.

V gene TRBV4-1 combines with J gene TRBJ2-1, with 12 bases that match TRBD1. Unmatched junction bases numbered 11, after V lost 4 bases and J lost 7 bases. The germline V gene has CDR1 MGHRA and CDR2 YSYEKL. This CDR3 contains 17 residues. The CDR3: CASSPGRGQGARNEQFF. The CDR3 DNA sequence: TGCGCCAGCAGCCCCGGGAGGGGACAGGGGGCAAGGAATGAGCAGTTCTTC.

The chain couples TRBV6-5 to TRBJ1-6, with D unresolved. V lost 6 bases, J lost 12 bases, and 12 bases lay in between. Germline V lookup: CDR1 MNHEY, CDR2 SVGAGI. The CDR3 extends over 12 amino acids. Here the CDR3 reads CASSPSIVPLHF. CDR3 DNA: TGTGCCAGCAGCCCATCCATTGTACCCCTCCACTTT.

This chain connects TRBV6-5 to TRBJ1-5; D perhaps matches TRBD1 (5 bases). The V end was cut by 7 bases, the J end by 2 bases, with 12 bases between. Looked up from germline, CDR1 is MNHEY and CDR2 is SVGAGI. The CDR3 is 14 amino acids. The CDR3 spells CASMPTGGNQPQHF. The DNA of the CDR3 is TGTGCCAGCATGCCCACGGGGGGCAATCAGCCCCAGCATTTT.

The chain has TRBV18 and TRBJ1-2; the D gene is possibly TRBD1 (5 bases). This CDR3 has 14 amino acids. Germline V gives CDR1 KGHSH, CDR2 LQKENI. V lost 5 bases to trimming and J lost 5 bases, with 15 bases between them. The CDR3 loop reads CASSAYTGMYGYTF. The CDR3 bases are TGTGCCAGCTCAGCATACACAGGAATGTATGGCTACACCTTC.

The V and J genes are TRBV5-1 and TRBJ2-7, with a possible D match to TRBD2 (5 bases). Trimming removed 5 bases from V and 4 bases from J, with 13 bases in between. The CDR3 totals 13 residues. Germline CDR1 SGHRS, CDR2 YFSETQ. DNA for the CDR3: TGCGCCAGCAGACCCAGCGGAGTTTACGAGCAGTACTTC. Protein: CASRPSGVYEQYF.

The chain combines TRBV5-6 with TRBJ2-3, with D uncertain. Deletions cut 5 bases from V and 3 bases from J, with 7 bases between. There are 12 residues in the CDR3. The V gene's germline CDR1 is SGHDT and CDR2 YYEEEE. CDR3 DNA sequence: TGTGCCAGCAGTCTTATAACAGATACGCAGTATTTT. The encoded protein is CASSLITDTQYF.

The chain joins TRBV14 to TRBJ2-7; 8 bases are a match to TRBD1. Germline V gene sequence: CDR1 SGHDN, CDR2 FVKESK. The CDR3 totals 15 residues. V was pared by 4 bases and J by 5 bases, with 10 bases of the junction left unmatched. The CDR3 DNA reads TGTGCCAGCAGCCCGGTTGGGGCAGGGGGCAACGAGCAGTACTTC. This codes for CASSPVGAGGNEQYF.

The chain combines TRBV7-6 with TRBJ2-5; D gene uncertain. In germline, CDR1 is SGHVS, CDR2 FNYEAQ. V was clipped by 0 bases and J by 1 base, with 3 bases between them. CDR3 length equals 13 residues. CDR3 in DNA: TGTGCCAGCAGCTTAGCCCTCCAAGAGACCCAGTACTTC. This sequence encodes CASSLALQETQYF. The full variable domain, with the rest looked up from reference TRBV7-6 and TRBJ2-5, is GAGVSQSPRYKVTKRGQDVALRCDPISGHVSLYWYRQALGQGPEFLTYFNYEAQQDKSGLPNDRFSAERPEGSISTLTIQRTEQRDSAMYRCASSLALQETQYFGPGTRLLVL.

The rearrangement joins TRBV5-6 to TRBJ2-5; 7 bases are a match to TRBD1. Germline values: CDR1 SGHDT, CDR2 YYEEEE. Trimming cost V 3 bases and J 1 base; bases outside gene matches: 9. The CDR3 spans 16 residues. The chain's CDR3 is CASSSRQGALQETQYF. As DNA, the CDR3 is TGTGCCAGCAGCTCCAGACAGGGAGCCCTCCAAGAGACCCAGTACTTC.

Here the CDR3 DNA reads TGTGCCAGCACCACTGAGGGTTTCGGGGAGCTGTTTTTT. Translated: CASTTEGFGELFF. V gene TRBV2 combines with J gene TRBJ2-2; a weak D match, TRBD2 (5 bases). V was clipped by 7 bases and J by 7 bases, with 13 bases between them. The CDR3 covers 13 residues. Germline V CDR1 and CDR2: SNHLY, FYNNEI.

J is TRBJ2-2 and V is TRBV7-9; 8 positions agree with TRBD1. The length of the CDR3 is 15 residues. After removal of 4 bases from V and 4 bases from J, the junction contained 5 bases not matched to a gene. Germline CDR1 and CDR2: SEHNR and FQNEAQ (reference sequence). CDR3 DNA: TGTGCCAGCAGCTGGGGGACAGGTTCCACCGGGGAGCTGTTTTTT. Translated: CASSWGTGSTGELFF.

The chain links TRBV4-1 to TRBJ1-6; no clear D. Germline V gives CDR1 MGHRA, CDR2 YSYEKL. The CDR3 length is 14 residues. Trimming pared 0 bases from V and 7 bases from J, leaving 7 bases between. The chain's CDR3 is CASSQDGLNSPLHF. The CDR3 DNA sequence: TGCGCCAGCAGCCAAGATGGGCTAAATTCACCCCTCCACTTT.

The rearrangement uses TRBV5-6 and TRBJ1-4; D is possibly TRBD1 (5 bases). The length of the CDR3 is 14 residues. The germline gives CDR1 SGHDT, CDR2 YYEEEE. Trimming stripped 4 bases from V and 7 bases from J, with 14 bases between. The CDR3 region is CASSPHGGAEKLFF. Written as DNA, the CDR3 is TGTGCCAGCAGCCCCCACGGGGGAGCTGAAAAACTGTTTTTT.

The genes are TRBV7-6 and TRBJ1-2; 7 bases align to TRBD1. In germline, CDR1 is SGHVS, CDR2 FNYEAQ. V shed 5 bases and J 5 bases; nucleotides not matched to a gene: 17. The CDR3 contains 17 residues. The CDR3 region has the DNA TGTGCCAGCAGCCTAAGCCCCGACAGGGTGGGAAATTATGGCTACACCTTC. Encoded protein: CASSLSPDRVGNYGYTF.

The rearrangement joins TRBV2 to TRBJ2-5; 9 bases are shared with TRBD2. Germline V gives CDR1 SNHLY, CDR2 FYNNEI. The V segment lost 6 bases and the J segment 2 bases; nucleotides outside the gene matches: 7. The CDR3 sequence is 15 residues long. For the CDR3, the DNA is TGTGCCAGCAGCCCCGGGACTAGCACTCAAGAGACCCAGTACTTC. Its translation is CASSPGTSTQETQYF. Looking up the rest from reference TRBV2 and TRBJ2-5 gives the full variable domain: EPEVTQTPSHQVTQMGQEVILRCVPISNHLYFYWYRQILGQKVEFLVSFYNNEISEKSEIFDDQFSVERPDGSNFTLKIRSTKLEDSAMYFCASSPGTSTQETQYFGPGTRLLVL.

V and J are TRBV6-1 and TRBJ2-7; tentatively, D is TRBD1 (5 bases). The V gene lost 3 bases and the J gene lost 3 bases, with 12 bases spanning the gap. CDR3 size: 14 residues. Per germline, CDR1 MNHNS and CDR2 SASEGT. CDR3 coding DNA: TGTGCCAGCAGTGATGTGGGGCACCTCTACGAGCAGTACTTC. It specifies CASSDVGHLYEQYF.

The chain joins TRBV6-5 to TRBJ1-2, with TRBD1 as a possible D gene (6 bases). Germline CDR1 reads MNHEY; CDR2 reads SVGAGI. The CDR3 has 13 amino acids. Trimming cost V 6 bases and J 6 bases, with 14 bases left between them. The CDR3 loop reads CASSPRGGHGYTF. The CDR3 DNA reads TGTGCCAGCAGCCCTCGGGGGGGCCATGGCTACACCTTC.

V is TRBV4-3 and J is TRBJ2-7; 7 bases match TRBD1. The CDR3 covers 13 residues. V shed 4 bases, J shed 4 bases, and the junction held 4 bases outside the gene matches. CDR1 and CDR2 (germline): LGHNA, YSLEER. The CDR3 is CASSRDRAYEQYF. In nucleotides, the CDR3 is TGCGCCAGCAGCCGGGACAGAGCGTACGAGCAGTACTTC.

CDR3 nucleotide sequence: TGTGCCAGCACCGGGGGGCCTCAAGAGACCCAGTACTTC. It specifies CASTGGPQETQYF. The chain recombines TRBV9 with TRBJ2-5, with D maybe TRBD2 (7 bases). This CDR3 has 13 amino acids. Germline V lookup: CDR1 SGDLS, CDR2 YYNGEE. Deletions cut 6 bases from V and 2 bases from J, with 11 bases between.

The chain uses TRBV28 and TRBJ2-4; TRBD1 matches at 7 bases. V dropped 6 bases and J dropped 0; count of bases not matched to a gene: 8. CDR1 is MDHEN, CDR2 SYDVKM, per germline. The CDR3 is made up of 16 amino acids. The CDR3 loop reads CASSPAGDRAKNIQYF. CDR3 sequence (DNA): TGTGCCAGCAGCCCGGCCGGGGACAGAGCCAAAAACATTCAGTACTTC.